Below, 18 T cell receptor beta chains from the same sample are listed, as sequenced in a study of T cell responses to AZD1222 COVID-19 vaccine (dated by TCRdb to about 2021). What this sample's time point label stands for: baseline before first vaccination. The library relied on the immunoSEQ multiplex PCR assay. TCRdb retrieved this table from immuneACCESS and kept in-frame rearrangements only. Not all clones are present; in checked studies, unresolved V genes account for under half, and no reason is known for the remainder. The sample profile shows tens of thousands of clones; more than 75% of them were found once. The biggest ten clones account for roughly a sixth of the sample. This sample comprised peripheral blood, obtained on day 0 of AZD1222 vaccination. The receptors derive from an adult in good health.

The chain has TRBV11-3 and TRBJ1-6; D unclear. Germline CDR1 and CDR2: SGHNT and YENEEA. Between the trimmed V and J ends, which lost 5 bases and 2 bases, there was a span of 13 bases. This CDR3 is built from 16 residues. The CDR3 coding sequence is TGTGCCAGCAGCCCAACAATCATACCCTATAATTCACCCCTCCACTTT. Its translation is CASSPTIIPYNSPLHF.

This chain connects TRBV27 to TRBJ2-6, with D hard to call. Germline V gene lookup returns CDR1 MNHEY and CDR2 SMNVEV (reference sequence). CDR3 length equals 18 residues. V was clipped by 0 bases and J by 0 bases, with 12 bases between them. This CDR3 reads CASSLSGATYSGANVLTF. The CDR3 nucleotides read TGTGCCAGCAGTTTATCTGGAGCTACCTACTCTGGGGCCAACGTCCTGACTTTC.

The rearrangement uses TRBV9 and TRBJ2-6; D is uncertain. Germline CDR1 and CDR2: SGDLS and YYNGEE. The CDR3 is 17 residues long. The V and J ends lost 3 bases and 3 bases respectively, with 16 bases between them. For the CDR3, the DNA is TGTGCCAGCAGCGAAGACATCAAGAGGCGTGGGGCCAACGTCCTGACTTTC. It codes for CASSEDIKRRGANVLTF.

The gene calls are TRBV9 and TRBJ2-3; 9 bases match TRBD2. J gave up 2 bases and V 1 base, and 5 bases lay outside the gene matches. This CDR3 region has 16 residues. Per the germline V gene, CDR1 is SGDLS and CDR2 is YYNGEE. CDR3 protein: CASSVTLAGNTDTQYF. The CDR3 DNA reads as TGTGCCAGCAGCGTAACACTAGCGGGCAACACAGATACGCAGTATTTT.

The V gene is TRBV5-6, the J gene TRBJ1-2, with a tentative D call TRBD1 (6 bases). CDR1 is SGHDT, CDR2 YYEEEE, per germline. Trimming took off 3 bases at V and 7 bases at J, with 22 bases between the two ends. This CDR3 region has 16 residues. For the CDR3, the DNA is TGTGCCAGCAGCTCCCCGTCGACAGGCCCTGAATCTGGCTACACCTTC. The encoded protein is CASSSPSTGPESGYTF.

This clone appeared a single time. The chain links TRBV19 to TRBJ2-1; 10 bases map to TRBD2. Germline trimming cut 0 bases from V and 4 bases from J; bases unmatched to any gene: 3. CDR3 length equals 16 residues. Germline lookup yields CDR1 LNHDA and CDR2 SQIVND (reference sequence). The CDR3 sequence is CASSIEGTSEYNEQFF. CDR3 in DNA: TGTGCCAGTAGTATAGAAGGGACTAGCGAGTACAATGAGCAGTTCTTC.

The chain joins TRBV7-6 to TRBJ1-4; D possibly corresponds to TRBD1 (6 bases). V was clipped by 5 bases and J by 6 bases, with 13 bases between them. Looked up from germline, CDR1 is SGHVS and CDR2 is FNYEAQ. The CDR3 is 14 residues long. The CDR3: CASSLRGGYEKLFF. CDR3 DNA sequence: TGTGCCAGCAGCCTTCGAGGGGGGTATGAAAAACTGTTTTTT.

This chain joins TRBV27 and TRBJ2-4; no definite D call. Trimming removed 8 bases from V and 7 bases from J, with 18 bases in between. The CDR3 is 14 residues long. From germline, CDR1 is MNHEY and CDR2 SMNVEV (reference sequence). The CDR3 reads CASSSVVLGNIQYF. Written as DNA, the CDR3 is TGTGCCAGCTCATCCGTGGTCTTAGGGAACATTCAGTACTTC.

This clone has only a few counts. The V gene is TRBV19, the J gene TRBJ2-1; D might be TRBD1 (5 bases). The V and J ends lost 2 bases and 7 bases respectively, with 9 bases between them. Germline CDR1 reads LNHDA; CDR2 reads SQIVND (reference sequence). The CDR3 consists of 13 residues. CDR3 nucleotide sequence: TGTGCCAGTAGTATACAAGGGGAAAATGAGCAGTTCTTC. Translated: CASSIQGENEQFF.

The CDR3 coding sequence is TGTGCCAGCAGTGAAGAAGGCGGGGACCCTTGGACCGGGGAGCTGTTTTTT. Translated: CASSEEGGDPWTGELFF. The chain has TRBV6-4 and TRBJ2-2, with a possible D match to TRBD2 (6 bases). Trimming shortened V by 3 bases and J by 5 bases, and 19 bases separated the two germline ends. Germline values: CDR1 MRHNA, CDR2 SNTAGT. The CDR3 covers 17 residues.

CDR3 in amino acids: CASSPAGGANQPQHF. CDR3 in DNA: TGTGCCAGCAGCCCCGCGGGGGGCGCGAATCAGCCCCAGCATTTT. The gene calls are TRBV2 and TRBJ1-5; perhaps TRBD1 as D (6 bases). The length of the CDR3 is 15 residues. The germline V gene encodes CDR1 SNHLY and CDR2 FYNNEI. V lost 6 bases, J lost 4 bases, and 16 bases lay in between.

This sequence joins TRBV18 and TRBJ1-1; 8 nucleotides align to TRBD1. This CDR3 contains 13 residues. Trimming took 5 bases from V and 4 from J; bases not matched to a gene: 3. Germline V CDR1 and CDR2: KGHSH, LQKENI. The DNA for the CDR3 is TGTGCCAGCTCAAATACAGGGGGCACTGAAGCTTTCTTT. Protein: CASSNTGGTEAFF. Filled out from reference TRBV18 and TRBJ1-1, the complete variable domain reads NAGVMQNPRHLVRRRGQEARLRCSPMKGHSHVYWYRQLPEEGLKFMVYLQKENIIDESGMPKERFSAEFPKEGPSILRIQQVVRGDSAAYFCASSNTGGTEAFFGQGTRLTVV.

V usage is TRBV7-6 and J usage is TRBJ2-3; the match to TRBD2 covers 7 bases. V was pared by 2 bases and J by 4 bases, with 9 bases of the junction left unmatched. Per the germline V gene, CDR1 is SGHVS and CDR2 is FNYEAQ. This CDR3 has 16 amino acids. The CDR3 DNA follows: TGTGCCAGCAGCTTATTGGCGGGAGTGGTCGCAGATACGCAGTATTTT. It yields the protein CASSLLAGVVADTQYF.

This chain joins TRBV5-1 and TRBJ2-7; 11 bases are a match to TRBD2. Germline V CDR1 and CDR2: SGHRS, YFSETQ. After removal of 0 bases from V and 6 bases from J, the junction contained 5 bases not matched to a gene. The CDR3 consists of 15 residues. This CDR3 is CASSLDILAGGEQYF. CDR3 nucleotide sequence: TGCGCCAGCAGCTTGGATATCCTAGCGGGAGGCGAGCAGTACTTC.

Here the CDR3 DNA reads TGCAGCGTTTGGGCGGATGCAACTAATGAAAAACTGTTTTTT. Translating gives CSVWADATNEKLFF. The genes are TRBV29-1 and TRBJ1-4; D is ambiguous. The CDR3 covers 14 residues. The germline CDR1 and CDR2 sequences are SQVTM and ANQGSEA. Trimming left V 5 bases short and J 0 bases short, with 10 bases between.

The chain links TRBV6-2 or TRBV6-3 to TRBJ2-3, with 7 bases matching TRBD2. Germline CDR1 and CDR2: MNHEY and SVGEGT. Trimming at V came to 0 bases and at J to 0 bases, leaving 3 bases not matched to a gene. CDR3 size: 16 residues. The CDR3 DNA sequence: TGTGCCAGCAGTTACTCGAGGCGGGAGAGCACAGATACGCAGTATTTT. Translation: CASSYSRRESTDTQYF.

The CDR3 sequence: CASSPGLNTEAFF. CDR3 nucleotides: TGTGCCAGCTCGCCGGGCCTAAACACTGAAGCTTTCTTT. The chain recombines TRBV18 with TRBJ1-1, with D hard to call. Germline V gives CDR1 KGHSH, CDR2 LQKENI. CDR3 length equals 13 residues. Trimming took off 6 bases at V and 2 bases at J, with 10 bases between the two ends. Together with reference TRBV18 and TRBJ1-1, the CDR3 gives the full variable domain: NAGVMQNPRHLVRRRGQEARLRCSPMKGHSHVYWYRQLPEEGLKFMVYLQKENIIDESGMPKERFSAEFPKEGPSILRIQQVVRGDSAAYFCASSPGLNTEAFFGQGTRLTVV.

The chain uses TRBV28 and TRBJ1-2; no reliable D call. The CDR3 totals 13 residues. Germline V lookup: CDR1 MDHEN, CDR2 SYDVKM. Trimming removed 5 bases from V and 4 bases from J, with 11 bases in between. The CDR3 coding sequence is TGTGCCAGCAGTACTTCATTGACCTATGGCTACACCTTC. Translated, it gives CASSTSLTYGYTF.